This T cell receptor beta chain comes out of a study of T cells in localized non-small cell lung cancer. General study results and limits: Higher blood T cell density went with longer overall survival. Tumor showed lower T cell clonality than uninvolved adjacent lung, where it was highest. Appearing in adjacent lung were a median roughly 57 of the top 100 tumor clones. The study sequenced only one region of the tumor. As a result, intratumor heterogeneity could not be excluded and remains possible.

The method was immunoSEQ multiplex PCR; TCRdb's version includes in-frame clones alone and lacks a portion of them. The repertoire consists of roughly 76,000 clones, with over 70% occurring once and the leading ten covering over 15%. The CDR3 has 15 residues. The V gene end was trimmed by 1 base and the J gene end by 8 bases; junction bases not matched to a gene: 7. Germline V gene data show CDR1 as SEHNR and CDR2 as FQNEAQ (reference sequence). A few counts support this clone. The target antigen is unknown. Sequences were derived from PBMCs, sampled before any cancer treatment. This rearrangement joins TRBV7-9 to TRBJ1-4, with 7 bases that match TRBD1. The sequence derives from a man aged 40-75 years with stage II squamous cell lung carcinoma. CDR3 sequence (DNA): TGTGCCAGCAGCTTAGAAACCCGGACAGGAGAAAAACTGTTTTTT. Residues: CASSLETRTGEKLFF.